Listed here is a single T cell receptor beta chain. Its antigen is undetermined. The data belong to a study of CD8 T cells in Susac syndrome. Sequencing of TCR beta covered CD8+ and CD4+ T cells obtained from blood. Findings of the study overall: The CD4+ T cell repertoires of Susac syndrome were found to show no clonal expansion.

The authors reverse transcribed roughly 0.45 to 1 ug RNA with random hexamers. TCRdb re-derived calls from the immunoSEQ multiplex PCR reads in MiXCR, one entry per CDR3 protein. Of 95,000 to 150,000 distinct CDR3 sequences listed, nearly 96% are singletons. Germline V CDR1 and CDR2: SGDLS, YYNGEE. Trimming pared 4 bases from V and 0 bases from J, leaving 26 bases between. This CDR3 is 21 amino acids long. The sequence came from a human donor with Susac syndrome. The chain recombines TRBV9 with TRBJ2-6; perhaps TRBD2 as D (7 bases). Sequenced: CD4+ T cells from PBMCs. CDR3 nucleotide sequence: TGTGCCAGCAGCTCTCGTAGGGGGGGCCTGGACGGAGGCTCTGGGGCCAACGTCCTGACTTTC. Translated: CASSSRRGGLDGGSGANVLTF.